The 7 T cell receptor beta chains listed next were all sequenced from one sample in a study of Graves' ophthalmopathy and Graves' hyperthyroidism. CDR3 regions of TCR beta were amplified from RNA transcripts. HTBI-primed RT-PCR formed the first round, and a multiplex PCR formed the second. TCRdb reprocessed the multiplex PCR reads with MiXCR, giving one entry per CDR3 protein. This table holds about 500,000 distinct CDR3 sequences, under 40% found once. The sample comprised peripheral blood or thyroid tissue (not recorded which). These receptor sequences come from an adult man with Graves' hyperthyroidism.

V usage is TRBV24-1 and J usage is TRBJ2-5; 8 bases map to TRBD2. This CDR3 is built from 15 residues. Germline V gene lookup returns CDR1 KGHDR and CDR2 SFDVKD. The J segment lost 3 bases and the V segment lost 5 bases, leaving 7 bases of the junction unmatched. The CDR3 protein is CATSASPGGEETQYF. CDR3 coding DNA: TGTGCCACCAGTGCTAGCCCGGGGGGGGAAGAGACCCAGTACTTC.

This clonotype came up once. One end of the junction does not line up with germline, which may come from a read error. The chain is built from TRBV7-2 and TRBJ1-5; D might be TRBD1 (6 bases). The CDR3 sequence is 16 residues long. Germline CDR1 reads SGHTA; CDR2 reads FQGNSA. Written as DNA, the CDR3 is TGTGCCAGCAGCTTCACGACAGGAAATAGCAATCAGCCTCAGCATTTT. As protein: CASSFTTGNSNQPQHF.

This clonotype showed up many times. The chain employs TRBV5-1 and TRBJ2-7; 9 bases are shared with TRBD1. The germline V gene encodes CDR1 SGHRS and CDR2 YFSETQ. The CDR3 is made up of 13 amino acids. V shed 8 bases, J shed 7 bases, and the junction held 10 bases outside the gene matches. This CDR3 is CASREQGAFEQYF. The CDR3 nucleotides are TGCGCCAGTCGCGAACAGGGGGCATTTGAGCAGTACTTC.

This clonotype was seen a handful of times. The chain has TRBV30 and TRBJ1-1, with a weak D call TRBD1 (5 bases). Deletions cut 4 bases from V and 0 bases from J, with 9 bases between. CDR1 GTSNPN and CDR2 SVGIG come from the germline V gene (reference sequence). CDR3 length equals 13 residues. The CDR3 loop reads CAWTAGVNTEAFF. CDR3 nucleotides: TGTGCCTGGACTGCGGGGGTGAACACTGAAGCTTTCTTT.

The rearrangement links TRBV7-9 to TRBJ1-2; 10 nucleotides align to TRBD1. The V segment lost 5 bases and the J segment 3 bases; nucleotides outside the gene matches: 9. CDR3 length equals 16 residues. Germline CDR1 SEHNR, CDR2 FQNEAQ (reference sequence). The chain's CDR3 is CASSNRAGTGDYGYTF. CDR3 coding DNA: TGTGCCAGCAGCAATCGCGCCGGGACAGGGGACTATGGCTACACCTTC.

This clonotype appeared a single time. The chain carries TRBV29-1 and TRBJ2-7; TRBD2 is a possible D gene (6 bases). Trimming took 4 bases from V and 5 from J, leaving 15 bases between them. The CDR3 is 13 amino acids. The germline V gene encodes CDR1 SQVTM and CDR2 ANQGSEA. The DNA for the CDR3 is TGCAGCGTTGGCGGGGACGGCTGGCACGAGCAGTACTTC. This translates into CSVGGDGWHEQYF.

This clonotype has more than one count but fewer than ten. The rearrangement links TRBV6-5 to TRBJ2-7; D is unresolved. The CDR3 consists of 16 residues. Trimming cost V 2 bases and J 2 bases, with 16 bases left between them. Looked up from germline, CDR1 is MNHEY and CDR2 is SVGAGI. DNA of the CDR3: TGTGCCAGCAGTTACCGTTACAGTACCCTCCCCTACGAGCAGTACTTC. This codes for CASSYRYSTLPYEQYF.